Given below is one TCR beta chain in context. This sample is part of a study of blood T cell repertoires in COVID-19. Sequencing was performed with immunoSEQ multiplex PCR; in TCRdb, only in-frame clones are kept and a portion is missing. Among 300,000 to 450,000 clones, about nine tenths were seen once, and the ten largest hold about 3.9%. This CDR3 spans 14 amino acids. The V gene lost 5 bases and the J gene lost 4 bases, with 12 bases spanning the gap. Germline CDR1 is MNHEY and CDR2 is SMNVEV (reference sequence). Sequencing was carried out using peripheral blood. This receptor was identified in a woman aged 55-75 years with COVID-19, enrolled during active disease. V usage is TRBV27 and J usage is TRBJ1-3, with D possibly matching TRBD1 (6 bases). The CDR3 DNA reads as TGTGCCAGCAGTCCGGGGGGGCTCGGAAACACCATATATTTT. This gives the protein CASSPGGLGNTIYF.